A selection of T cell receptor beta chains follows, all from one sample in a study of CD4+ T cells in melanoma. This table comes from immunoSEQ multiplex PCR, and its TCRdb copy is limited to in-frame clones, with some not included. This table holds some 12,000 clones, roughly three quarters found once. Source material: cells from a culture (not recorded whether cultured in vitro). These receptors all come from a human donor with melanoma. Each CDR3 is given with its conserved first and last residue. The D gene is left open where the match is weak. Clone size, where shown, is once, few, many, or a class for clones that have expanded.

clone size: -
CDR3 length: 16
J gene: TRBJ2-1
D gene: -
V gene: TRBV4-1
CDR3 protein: CASSPSGWDSYNEQFF
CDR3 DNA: TGCGCCAGCAGCCCCTCGGGGTGGGACTCCTACAATGAGCAGTTCTTC

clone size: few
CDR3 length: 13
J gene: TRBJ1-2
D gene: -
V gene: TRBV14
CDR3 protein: CASSQTDNYGYTF
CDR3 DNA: TGTGCCAGCAGCCAGACGGATAACTATGGCTACACCTTC

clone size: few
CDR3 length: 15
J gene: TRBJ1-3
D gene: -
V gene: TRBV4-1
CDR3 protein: CASSQLSYSGNTIYF
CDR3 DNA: TGCGCCAGCAGCCAACTAAGCTACTCTGGAAACACCATATATTTT

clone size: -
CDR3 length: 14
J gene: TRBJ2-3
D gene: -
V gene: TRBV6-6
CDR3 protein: CASSYVQVTDTQYF
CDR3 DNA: TGTGCCAGCAGTTACGTGCAGGTGACAGATACGCAGTATTTT

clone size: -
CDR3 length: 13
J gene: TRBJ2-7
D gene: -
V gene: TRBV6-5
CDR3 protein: CASNRDGVYEQYF
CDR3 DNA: TGTGCCAGCAACCGGGACGGCGTCTACGAGCAGTACTTC

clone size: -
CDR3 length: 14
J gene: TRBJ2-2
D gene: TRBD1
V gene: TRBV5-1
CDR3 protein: CASRSDRGPGELFF
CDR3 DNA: TGCGCCAGCAGATCTGACAGGGGGCCCGGGGAGCTGTTTTTT

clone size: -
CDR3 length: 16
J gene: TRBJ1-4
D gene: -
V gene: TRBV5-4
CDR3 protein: CASSQERGSGDEKLFF
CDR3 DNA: TGTGCCAGCAGCCAAGAAAGAGGGAGTGGGGATGAAAAACTGTTTTTT

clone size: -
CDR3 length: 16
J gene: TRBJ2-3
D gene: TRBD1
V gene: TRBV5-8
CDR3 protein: CASSFRPGTATDTQYF
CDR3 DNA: TGTGCCAGCAGCTTCAGACCCGGGACAGCCACAGATACGCAGTATTTT

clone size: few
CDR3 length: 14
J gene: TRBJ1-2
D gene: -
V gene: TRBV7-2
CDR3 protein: CASSPRSGARGYTF
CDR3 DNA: TGTGCCAGCAGCCCCAGATCAGGGGCGCGAGGCTACACCTTC

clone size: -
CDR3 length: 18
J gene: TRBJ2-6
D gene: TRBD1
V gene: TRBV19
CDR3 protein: CASSLRDRGLGGANVLTF
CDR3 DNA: TGTGCCAGTAGTCTCCGGGACAGGGGGCTTGGTGGGGCCAACGTCCTGACTTTC

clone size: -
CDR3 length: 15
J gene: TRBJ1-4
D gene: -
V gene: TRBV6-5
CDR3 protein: CASSLGPSTNEKLFF
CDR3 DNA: TGTGCCAGCAGCCTGGGGCCGTCAACTAATGAAAAACTGTTTTTT

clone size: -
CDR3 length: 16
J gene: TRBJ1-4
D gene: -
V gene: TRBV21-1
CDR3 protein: CASSNRPISRVEKLFF
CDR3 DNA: TGTGCCAGCAGCAATAGACCCATCAGCAGGGTTGAAAAACTGTTTTTT

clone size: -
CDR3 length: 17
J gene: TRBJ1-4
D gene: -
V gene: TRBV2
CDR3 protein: CASSDWAGLATNEKLFF
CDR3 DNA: TGTGCCAGCAGTGATTGGGCAGGCCTTGCAACTAATGAAAAACTGTTTTTT

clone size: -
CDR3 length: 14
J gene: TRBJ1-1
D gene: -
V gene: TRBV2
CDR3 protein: CASSVRAEGTEAFF
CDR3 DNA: TGTGCCAGCAGTGTAAGGGCCGAGGGCACTGAAGCTTTCTTT

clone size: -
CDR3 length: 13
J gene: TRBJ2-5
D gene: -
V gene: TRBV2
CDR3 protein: CASSLTVQETQYF
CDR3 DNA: TGTGCCAGCAGTCTCACAGTACAAGAGACCCAGTACTTC

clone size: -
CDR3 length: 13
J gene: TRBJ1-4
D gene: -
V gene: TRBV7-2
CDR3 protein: CASSYGRNEKLFF
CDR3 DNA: TGTGCCAGCAGCTACGGACGGAATGAAAAACTGTTTTTT

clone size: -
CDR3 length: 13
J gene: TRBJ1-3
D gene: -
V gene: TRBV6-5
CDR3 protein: CASSGGAGNTIYF
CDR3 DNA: TGTGCCAGCAGTGGGGGGGCTGGAAACACCATATATTTT

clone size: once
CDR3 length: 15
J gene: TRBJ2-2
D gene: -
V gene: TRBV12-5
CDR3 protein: CASGPRTKPTGELFF
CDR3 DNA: TGTGCTAGTGGTCCCCGGACCAAGCCCACCGGGGAGCTGTTTTTT

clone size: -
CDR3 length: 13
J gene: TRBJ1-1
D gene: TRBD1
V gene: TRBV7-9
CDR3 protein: CASSLRTGHVAFF
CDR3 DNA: TGTGCCAGCAGCCTTCGGACAGGGCATGTAGCTTTCTTT

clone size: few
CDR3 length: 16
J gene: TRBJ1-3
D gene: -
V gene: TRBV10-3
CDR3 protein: CAISAHNLNSGNTIYF
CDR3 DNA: TGTGCCATCAGTGCGCATAACCTGAACTCTGGAAACACCATATATTTT

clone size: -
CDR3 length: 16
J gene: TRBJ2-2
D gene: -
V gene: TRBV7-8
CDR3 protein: CASSPGQPFNTGELFF
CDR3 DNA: TGTGCCAGCAGCCCGGGACAACCTTTTAACACCGGGGAGCTGTTTTTT

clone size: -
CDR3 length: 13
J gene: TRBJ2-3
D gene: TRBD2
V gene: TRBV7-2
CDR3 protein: CASTSGGKDTQYF
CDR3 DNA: TGTGCCAGCACTAGCGGGGGGAAAGATACGCAGTATTTT

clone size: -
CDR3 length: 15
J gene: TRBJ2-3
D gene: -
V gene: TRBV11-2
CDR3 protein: CASSSFKGPADTQYF
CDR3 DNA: TGTGCCAGCAGCTCCTTCAAGGGGCCGGCAGATACGCAGTATTTT

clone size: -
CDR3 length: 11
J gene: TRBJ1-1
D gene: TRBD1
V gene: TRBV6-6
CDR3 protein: CASYDRGQAFF
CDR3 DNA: TGTGCCAGCTACGACAGGGGGCAAGCTTTCTTT

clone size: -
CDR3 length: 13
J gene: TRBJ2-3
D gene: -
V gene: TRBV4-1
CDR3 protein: CASSQGNTDTQYF
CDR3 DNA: TGCGCCAGCAGCCAGGGAAACACAGATACGCAGTATTTT

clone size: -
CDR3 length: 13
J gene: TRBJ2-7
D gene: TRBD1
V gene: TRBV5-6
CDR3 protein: CASSVGQAYEQYF
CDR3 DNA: TGTGCCAGCAGCGTGGGACAGGCCTACGAGCAGTACTTC

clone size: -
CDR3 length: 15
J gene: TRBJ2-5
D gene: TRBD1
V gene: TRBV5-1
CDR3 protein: CASSDLQGAGETQYF
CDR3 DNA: TGCGCCAGCAGTGACCTACAGGGGGCCGGGGAGACCCAGTACTTC

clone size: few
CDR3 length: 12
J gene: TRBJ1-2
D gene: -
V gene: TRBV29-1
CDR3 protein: CSVEGGGLGYTF
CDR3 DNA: TGCAGCGTTGAAGGCGGAGGGTTAGGCTACACCTTC

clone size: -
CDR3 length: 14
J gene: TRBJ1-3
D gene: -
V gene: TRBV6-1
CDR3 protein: CASSRGNSGNTIYF
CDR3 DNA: TGTGCCAGCAGTCGGGGGAACTCTGGAAACACCATATATTTT

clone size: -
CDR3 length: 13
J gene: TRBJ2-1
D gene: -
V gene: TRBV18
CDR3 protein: CASSPLNSNEQFF
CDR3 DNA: TGTGCCAGCTCACCACTTAACAGTAATGAGCAGTTCTTC

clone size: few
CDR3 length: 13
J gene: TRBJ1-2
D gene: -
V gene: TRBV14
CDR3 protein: CASSHGPTYGYTF
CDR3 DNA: TGTGCCAGCAGCCACGGCCCCACCTATGGCTACACCTTC

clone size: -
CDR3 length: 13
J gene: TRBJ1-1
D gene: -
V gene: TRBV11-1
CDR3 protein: CASSLFTNTEAFF
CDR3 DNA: TGTGCCAGCAGCTTATTCACAAACACTGAAGCTTTCTTT

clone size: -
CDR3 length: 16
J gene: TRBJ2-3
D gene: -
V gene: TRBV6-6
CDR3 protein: CASGSHSIGPTDTQYF
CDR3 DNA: TGTGCCAGCGGGTCCCACAGTATTGGGCCGACAGATACGCAGTATTTT

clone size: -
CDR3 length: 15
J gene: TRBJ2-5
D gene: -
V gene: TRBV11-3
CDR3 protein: CASSSGSGGSETQYF
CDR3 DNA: TGTGCCAGCAGCTCTGGTTCCGGGGGATCTGAGACCCAGTACTTC

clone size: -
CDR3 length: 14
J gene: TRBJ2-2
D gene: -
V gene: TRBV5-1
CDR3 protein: CASSSGLNTGELFF
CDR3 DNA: TGCGCCAGCAGCTCGGGACTTAACACCGGGGAGCTGTTTTTT

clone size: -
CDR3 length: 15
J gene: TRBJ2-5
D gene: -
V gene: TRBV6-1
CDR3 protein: CASGEVPRGRETQYF
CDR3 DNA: TGTGCCAGCGGTGAAGTCCCTAGAGGCAGGGAGACCCAGTACTTC

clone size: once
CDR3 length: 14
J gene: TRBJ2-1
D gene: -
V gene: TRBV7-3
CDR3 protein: CASSLIPGYNEQFF
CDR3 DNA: TGTGCCAGCAGCTTAATCCCGGGGTACAATGAGCAGTTCTTC